This entry features one T cell receptor (beta chain) sequence. Antigen: not known. This table comes from immunoSEQ multiplex PCR, and its TCRdb copy is limited to in-frame clones, with some not included. Of more than 100,000 clones in the sample, approximately 85% were seen once. The CDR3 contains 16 residues. From germline, CDR1 is SGHAT and CDR2 FQNNGV. V trimming: 1 base; J trimming: 2 bases; junction bases outside the gene matches: 7. This entry belongs to a study of T cell responses to AZD1222 COVID-19 vaccine. Study-level findings and limits: Repertoires were collected only later (after the peak T cell response had occurred). Spike was spanned by vaccine-associated CD4 TCRs, which were dominant at 160-218 and 743-854. Among those given AZD1222, only six were seropositive at baseline.

The source is an adult who received the MenACWY meningococcal vaccine as a control. The chain carries TRBV11-2 and TRBJ1-2; 7 bases match TRBD1. Sequenced material: peripheral blood, taken 28 days after the second dose of the MenACWY control vaccine. The CDR3 bases are TGTGCCAGCAGCTTAGTCAGGACAGGCCCAAACTATGGCTACACCTTC. Protein: CASSLVRTGPNYGYTF.